This T cell receptor (beta chain) was observed in a study of CD8+ T cells in alopecia areata. Study at large: Roughly 6-11-week-old female C3H/HeJ mice were grafted with skin from spontaneously alopecic approximately 6-13-month-old C3H/HeJ graft donors. Study outcomes and limitations: Greater clonality was observed in lesional scalp samples, especially alopecia totalis/universalis, versus normal scalp. TCR sharing was clearer in mice than between patients, perhaps partly owing to patient HLA diversity. The study also sequences resident alphabeta T cells of normal skin in scalp samples.

Remarks on this clone: What it binds is unknown. The listed genes are named as in mouse. The read terminates 4 residues before the CDR3 end, so the remaining end is supplied by the germline J gene. The same CDR3 is also encoded by other DNA sequences in this sample.

CDR3 size: 16 residues. CDR1 is NSQYPW and CDR2 is LRSPGD in the germline V gene (reference sequence). V lost 0 bases and J 0 bases, leaving 10 bases between the germline ends. RNA extraction and reverse transcription yielded cDNA as sequencing template. The assay was immunoSEQ multiplex PCR, and TCRdb's table has in-frame clones only and misses some. The table lists around 100,000 clones, no singletons, with around a fifth in the top ten. This clonotype was sampled from a C3H/HeJ mouse with alopecia areata. Strain MHC haplotype: H2-k. The sample was lesional skin. The V gene is TRBV1, the J gene TRBJ2-5, with TRBD1 as a possible D gene (5 bases). The CDR3 DNA, read in part, is TGCACCTGCAGTGCAGAGGGAGGGGTTAACCAAGAC. The encoded protein is CTCSAEGGVNQD. The whole CDR3 reads CTCSAEGGVNQDTQYF.